The text below deals with one TCR beta chain. Its antigen is unidentified. This sample was included in a study of OX40 agonist ivuxolimab in advanced cancers. Study background: Eligibility rules accepted prior anti-PD-1, anti-PD-L1 or anti-CTLA-4 therapy, and around 43% had some.

Study results and caveats: Partial responders at 0.1-3.0 mg/kg showed near-lowest clonal expansion. No determination was made of the antigen specificity of the expanded peripheral T cells.

The table came from immunoSEQ multiplex PCR; TCRdb's copy has only in-frame clones and leaves some out. Of around 75,000 clones listed, 70% to 90% are singletons. Systemic immunosuppression or a history of autoimmune disease excluded patients. Trimming cost V 3 bases and J 6 bases, with 13 bases left between them. Per the germline V gene, CDR1 is SGHRS and CDR2 is YFSETQ. The CDR3 is 13 amino acids. The clonotype comes from an adult with an advanced solid tumor such as melanoma, head and neck, liver or kidney cancer. Sequencing was performed on CD4+ or CD8+ T cells sorted from blood, taken in a trial of the OX40 agonist ivuxolimab. This chain links TRBV5-1 with TRBJ2-7; TRBD2 is a possible D gene (6 bases). CDR3: CASSSDGSGEQYF. The CDR3 DNA reads as TGCGCCAGCAGCTCGGACGGTAGCGGCGAGCAGTACTTC.